This TCR beta chain is drawn from a study of beta chain features in type 1 diabetes. Findings and limits, study-wide: Naive, central memory and Treg TCRB repertoires appeared more alike in patients than in healthy donors. Reduced insertions and increased deletions marked VDJ junctions in type 1 diabetes patients.

Comment on this clone: Its antigen is currently unknown.

As every portion of the isolated RNA was reverse transcribed, the sequencing read expressed TCRB transcripts. Repertoires were generated with immunoSEQ multiplex PCR, while TCRdb's copy carries only in-frame clones and drops some. The sample consists of 450,000 to 600,000 clones, around 30% of them appearing once. The sequencing input was naive CD4+ T cells from blood. This TCR came from a man between 18 and 35 years old in good health.

The CDR3 region has the DNA TGTGCCAGCTCACCAGAGGGAGCGGGCTACACCTTC. Its translation: CASSPEGAGYTF. The chain joins TRBV18 to TRBJ1-2; D is undetermined. With 2 bases removed from V and 8 bases from J, the gap between germline ends came to 9 bases. CDR3 length: 12 amino acids. Germline CDR1 reads KGHSH; CDR2 reads LQKENI.